This TCR beta chain was documented in a study of STAT5B mutations in CD4+ large granular lymphocyte leukemia. Assay used: immunoSEQ multiplex PCR; TCRdb lists only in-frame clones, some missing. Of about 23,000 clones listed, 70% to 80% are singletons. This clone appeared a few times. Its antigen remains unidentified. Germline lookup yields CDR1 PRHDT and CDR2 FYEKMQ (reference sequence). Trimming took 3 bases from V and 6 from J, leaving 9 bases between them. The CDR3 length is 13 residues. Study-level results: 8/27 top patient clones versus 2/35 control clones were TRBV06-family. Data were not HLA-matched across samples. Without putative leukemic clones, patient CD4-sorted repertoires remained more clonal than healthy CD4+ repertoires.

The chain links TRBV13 to TRBJ1-5, with no clear D. The sequence was obtained from a human donor in good health. Sequencing input: CD4+ T cells from blood buffy coats. The DNA of the CDR3 is TGTGCCAGCAGCTTCCATCGGGCTCAGCCCCAGCATTTT. It is translated as CASSFHRAQPQHF.